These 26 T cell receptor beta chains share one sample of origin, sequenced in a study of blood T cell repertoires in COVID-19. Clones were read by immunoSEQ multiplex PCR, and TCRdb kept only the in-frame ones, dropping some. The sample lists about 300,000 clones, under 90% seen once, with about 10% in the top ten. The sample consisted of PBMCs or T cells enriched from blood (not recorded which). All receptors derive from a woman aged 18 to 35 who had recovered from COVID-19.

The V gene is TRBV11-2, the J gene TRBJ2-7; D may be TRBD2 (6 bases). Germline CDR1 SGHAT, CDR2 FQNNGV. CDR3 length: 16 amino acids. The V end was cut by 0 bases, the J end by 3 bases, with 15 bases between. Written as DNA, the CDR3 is TGTGCCAGCAGCTTAGAGCGGGGCGCTGGAATCTACGAGCAGTACTTC. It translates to CASSLERGAGIYEQYF.

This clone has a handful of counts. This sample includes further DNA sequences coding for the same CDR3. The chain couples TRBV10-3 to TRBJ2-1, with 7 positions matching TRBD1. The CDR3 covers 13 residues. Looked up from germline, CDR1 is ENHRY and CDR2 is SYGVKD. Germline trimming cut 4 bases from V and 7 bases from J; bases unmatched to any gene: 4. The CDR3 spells CAISGTGENEQFF. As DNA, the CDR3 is TGTGCCATCAGTGGTACAGGGGAGAATGAGCAGTTCTTC.

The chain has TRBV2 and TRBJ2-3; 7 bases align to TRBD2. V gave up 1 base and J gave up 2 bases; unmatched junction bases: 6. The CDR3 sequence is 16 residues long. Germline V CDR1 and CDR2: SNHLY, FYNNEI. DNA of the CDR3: TGTGCCAGCAGTGAAGTGCTAGCGGAGCACACAGATACGCAGTATTTT. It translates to CASSEVLAEHTDTQYF.

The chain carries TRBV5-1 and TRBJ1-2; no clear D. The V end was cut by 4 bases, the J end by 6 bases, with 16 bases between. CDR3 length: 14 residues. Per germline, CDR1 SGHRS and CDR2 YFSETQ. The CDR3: CASSREPNADGYTF. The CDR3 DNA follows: TGCGCCAGCAGCCGGGAACCCAATGCGGATGGCTACACCTTC.

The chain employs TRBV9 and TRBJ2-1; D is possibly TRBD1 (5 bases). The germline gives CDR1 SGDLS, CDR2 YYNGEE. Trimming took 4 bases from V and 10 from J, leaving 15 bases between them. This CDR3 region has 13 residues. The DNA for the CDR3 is TGTGCCAGCAGCCCACCCGCGAAGGGGGAGCAGTTCTTC. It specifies CASSPPAKGEQFF.

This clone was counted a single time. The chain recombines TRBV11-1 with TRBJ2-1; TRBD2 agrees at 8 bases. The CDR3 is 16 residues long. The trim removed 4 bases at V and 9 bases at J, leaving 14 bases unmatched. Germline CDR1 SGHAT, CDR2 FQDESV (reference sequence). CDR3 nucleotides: TGTGCCAGCAGCTACGGCGGGACTAGGGCCTCCGTTGAGCAGTTCTTC. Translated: CASSYGGTRASVEQFF.

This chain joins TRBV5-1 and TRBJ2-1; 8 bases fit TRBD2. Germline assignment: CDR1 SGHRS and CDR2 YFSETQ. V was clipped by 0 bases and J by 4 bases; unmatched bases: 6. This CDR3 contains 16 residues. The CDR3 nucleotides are TGCGCCAGCAGCTTGGCCGCGTCTAGCGGGTACAATGAGCAGTTCTTC. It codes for CASSLAASSGYNEQFF.

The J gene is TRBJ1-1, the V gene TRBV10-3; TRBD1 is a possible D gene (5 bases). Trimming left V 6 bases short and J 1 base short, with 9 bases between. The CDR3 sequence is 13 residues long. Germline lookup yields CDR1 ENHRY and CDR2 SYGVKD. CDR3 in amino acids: CAISLGPNTEAFF. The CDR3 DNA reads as TGTGCCATCAGCCTGGGGCCGAACACTGAAGCTTTCTTT.

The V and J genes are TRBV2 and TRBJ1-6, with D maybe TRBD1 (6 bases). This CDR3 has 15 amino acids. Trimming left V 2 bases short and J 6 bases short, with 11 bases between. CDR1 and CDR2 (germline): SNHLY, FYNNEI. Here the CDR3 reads CASSELGAGNSPLHF. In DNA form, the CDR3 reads TGTGCCAGCAGTGAATTGGGGGCAGGTAATTCACCCCTCCACTTT.

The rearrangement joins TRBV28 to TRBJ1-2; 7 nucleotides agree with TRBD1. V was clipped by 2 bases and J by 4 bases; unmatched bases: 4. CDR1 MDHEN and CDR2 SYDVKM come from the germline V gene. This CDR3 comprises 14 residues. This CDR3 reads CASSLNRGLYGYTF. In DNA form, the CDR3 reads TGTGCCAGCAGTTTAAACAGGGGTCTCTATGGCTACACCTTC.

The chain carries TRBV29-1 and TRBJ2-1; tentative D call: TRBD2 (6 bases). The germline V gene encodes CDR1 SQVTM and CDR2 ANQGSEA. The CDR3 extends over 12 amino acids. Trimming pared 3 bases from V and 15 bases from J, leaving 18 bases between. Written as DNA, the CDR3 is TGCAGCGTTGACCAACCTAGCGCCCGGTGGTTCTTC. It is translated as CSVDQPSARWFF.

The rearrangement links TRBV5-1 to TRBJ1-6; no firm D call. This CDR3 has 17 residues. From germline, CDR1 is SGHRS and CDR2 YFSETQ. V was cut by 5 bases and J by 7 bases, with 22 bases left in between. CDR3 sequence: CASSLDIPSPGNSPLHF. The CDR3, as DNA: TGCGCCAGCAGTCTCGACATCCCCTCCCCGGGGAATTCACCCCTCCACTTT. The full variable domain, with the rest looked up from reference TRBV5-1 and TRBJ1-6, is KAGVTQTPRYLIKTRGQQVTLSCSPISGHRSVSWYQQTPGQGLQFLFEYFSETQRNKGNFPGRFSGRQFSNSRSEMNVSTLELGDSALYLCASSLDIPSPGNSPLHFGNGTRLTVT.

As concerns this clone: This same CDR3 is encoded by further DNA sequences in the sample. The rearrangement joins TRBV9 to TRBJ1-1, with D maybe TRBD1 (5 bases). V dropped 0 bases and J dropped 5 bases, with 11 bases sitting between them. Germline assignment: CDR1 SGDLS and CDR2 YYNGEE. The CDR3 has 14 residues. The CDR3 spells CASSVERGGTEAFF. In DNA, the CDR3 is TGTGCCAGCAGCGTAGAAAGGGGCGGAACTGAAGCTTTCTTT.

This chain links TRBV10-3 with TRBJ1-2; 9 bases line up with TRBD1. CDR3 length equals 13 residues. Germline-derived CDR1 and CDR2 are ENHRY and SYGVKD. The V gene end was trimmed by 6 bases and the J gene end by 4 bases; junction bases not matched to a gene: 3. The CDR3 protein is CAISGTGSYGYTF. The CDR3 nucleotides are TGTGCCATCAGCGGGACAGGGAGCTATGGCTACACCTTC.

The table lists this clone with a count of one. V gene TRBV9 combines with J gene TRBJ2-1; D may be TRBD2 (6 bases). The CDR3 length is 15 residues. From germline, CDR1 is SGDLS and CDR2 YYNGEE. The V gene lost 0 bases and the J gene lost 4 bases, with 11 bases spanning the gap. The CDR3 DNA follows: TGTGCCAGCAGCGTAGCCCTTGGGACTTACAATGAGCAGTTCTTC. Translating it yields CASSVALGTYNEQFF.

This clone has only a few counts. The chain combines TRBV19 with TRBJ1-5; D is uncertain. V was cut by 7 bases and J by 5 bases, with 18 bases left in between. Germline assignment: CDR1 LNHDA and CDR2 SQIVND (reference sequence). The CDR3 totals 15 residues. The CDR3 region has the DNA TGTGCCAGTACCCCGGGCGGAGGGATTCATCAGCCCCAGCATTTT. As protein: CASTPGGGIHQPQHF.

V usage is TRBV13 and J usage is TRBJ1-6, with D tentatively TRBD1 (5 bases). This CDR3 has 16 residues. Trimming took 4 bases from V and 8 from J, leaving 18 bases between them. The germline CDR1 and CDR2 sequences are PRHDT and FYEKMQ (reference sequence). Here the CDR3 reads CASSSAGPGVDSPLHF. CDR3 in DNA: TGTGCCAGCAGCTCCGCAGGGCCGGGGGTGGATTCACCCCTCCACTTT.

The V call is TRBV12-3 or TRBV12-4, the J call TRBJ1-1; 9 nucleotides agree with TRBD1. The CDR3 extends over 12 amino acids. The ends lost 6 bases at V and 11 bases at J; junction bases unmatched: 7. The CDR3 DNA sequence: TGTGCCAGCAGGCACAGGGGGCGAAGGGCTTTCTTT. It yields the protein CASRHRGRRAFF.

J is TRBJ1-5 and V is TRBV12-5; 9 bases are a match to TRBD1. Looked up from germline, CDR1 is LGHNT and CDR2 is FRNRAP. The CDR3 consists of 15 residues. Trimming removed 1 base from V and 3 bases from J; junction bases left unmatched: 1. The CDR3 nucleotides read TGTGCTAGTGGTTTGGGGACAGGGGTCAATCAGCCCCAGCATTTT. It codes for CASGLGTGVNQPQHF.

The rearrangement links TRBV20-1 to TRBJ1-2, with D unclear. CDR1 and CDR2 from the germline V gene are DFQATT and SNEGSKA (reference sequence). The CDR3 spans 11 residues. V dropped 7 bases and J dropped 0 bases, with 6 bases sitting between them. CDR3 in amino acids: CSDQSNYGYTF. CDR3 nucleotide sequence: TGCAGTGACCAGTCTAACTATGGCTACACCTTC.

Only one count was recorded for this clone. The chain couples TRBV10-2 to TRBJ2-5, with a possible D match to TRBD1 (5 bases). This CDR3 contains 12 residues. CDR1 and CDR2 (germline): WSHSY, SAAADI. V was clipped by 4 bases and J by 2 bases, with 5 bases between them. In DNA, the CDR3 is TGCGCCAGCAGTGGACAGCAAGAGACCCAGTACTTC. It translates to CASSGQQETQYF.

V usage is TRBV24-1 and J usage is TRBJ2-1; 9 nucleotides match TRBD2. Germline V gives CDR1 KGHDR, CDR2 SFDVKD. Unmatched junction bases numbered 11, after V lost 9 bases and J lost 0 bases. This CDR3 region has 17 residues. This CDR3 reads CATHSGRSSLSYNEQFF. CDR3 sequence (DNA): TGTGCCACCCATAGCGGGAGATCAAGTCTCTCCTACAATGAGCAGTTCTTC.

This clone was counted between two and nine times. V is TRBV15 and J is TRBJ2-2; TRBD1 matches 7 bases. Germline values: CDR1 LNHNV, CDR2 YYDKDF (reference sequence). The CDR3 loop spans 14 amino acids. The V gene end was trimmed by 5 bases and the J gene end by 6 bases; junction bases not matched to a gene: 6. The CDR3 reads CATSAGQEAGELFF. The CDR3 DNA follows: TGTGCCACCAGCGCAGGACAGGAGGCCGGGGAGCTGTTTTTT.

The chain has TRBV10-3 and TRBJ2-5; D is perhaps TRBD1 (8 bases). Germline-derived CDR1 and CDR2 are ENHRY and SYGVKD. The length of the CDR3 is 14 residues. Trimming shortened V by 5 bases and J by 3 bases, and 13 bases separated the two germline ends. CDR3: CAISLQGGEETQYF. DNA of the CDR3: TGTGCCATCAGTTTACAGGGGGGGGAAGAGACCCAGTACTTC.

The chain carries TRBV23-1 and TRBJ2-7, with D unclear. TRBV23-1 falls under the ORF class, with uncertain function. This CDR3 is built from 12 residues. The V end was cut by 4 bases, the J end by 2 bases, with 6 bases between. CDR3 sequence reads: CASSPVPYEQYF. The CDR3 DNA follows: TGCGCCAGCAGTCCCGTTCCCTACGAGCAGTACTTC.

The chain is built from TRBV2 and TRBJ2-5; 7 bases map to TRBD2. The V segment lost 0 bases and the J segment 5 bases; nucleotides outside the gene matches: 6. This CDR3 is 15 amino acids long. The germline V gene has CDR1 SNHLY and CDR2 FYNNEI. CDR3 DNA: TGTGCCAGCAGTGAAGCAGGACTAGTCATGGAGACCCAGTACTTC. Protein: CASSEAGLVMETQYF.